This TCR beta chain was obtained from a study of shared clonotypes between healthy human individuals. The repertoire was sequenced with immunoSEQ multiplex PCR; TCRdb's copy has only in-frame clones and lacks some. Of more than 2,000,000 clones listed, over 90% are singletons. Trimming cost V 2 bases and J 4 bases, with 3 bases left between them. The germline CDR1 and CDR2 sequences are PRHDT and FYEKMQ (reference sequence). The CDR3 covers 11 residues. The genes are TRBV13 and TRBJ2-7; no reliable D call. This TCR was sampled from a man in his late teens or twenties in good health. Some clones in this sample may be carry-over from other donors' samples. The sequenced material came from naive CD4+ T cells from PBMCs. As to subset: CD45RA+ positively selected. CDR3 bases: TGTGCCAGCAGCTTATATTACGAGCAGTACTTC. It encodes CASSLYYEQYF.